The TCR beta chain described here comes from a study of Ad26.COV2.S vaccination and SARS-CoV-2 variants. About the study: Participants got Ad26.COV2.S intramuscularly, once or twice 56 days apart.

Data came from immunoSEQ multiplex PCR; TCRdb stores just in-frame clones and leaves some out. The sample includes 300,000 to 400,000 clones, roughly 88% seen only once; the top ten take over 5%. Treatment in this sample: some 19 received Ad26.COV2.S at low or high dose, single or two shots; 5 received placebo; per-sample allocation not given. Specimens were obtained on day 63 following the first vaccine or placebo injection. The sample consisted of peripheral blood, taken in a trial of Ad26.COV2.S vaccine versus placebo. The clonotype originates from a person between 18 and 59 years old who received the Ad26.COV2.S COVID-19 vaccine or a placebo.

The CDR3 coding sequence is TGTGCCAGCAGCTCGTTCGAGGGGGCGCACTACGAGCAGTACGTC. It encodes CASSSFEGAHYEQYV. The V call is TRBV13, the J call TRBJ2-7; TRBD1 matches at 7 bases. Germline assignment: CDR1 PRHDT and CDR2 FYEKMQ (reference sequence). This CDR3 contains 15 residues. V shed 4 bases, J shed 3 bases, and the junction held 9 bases outside the gene matches.